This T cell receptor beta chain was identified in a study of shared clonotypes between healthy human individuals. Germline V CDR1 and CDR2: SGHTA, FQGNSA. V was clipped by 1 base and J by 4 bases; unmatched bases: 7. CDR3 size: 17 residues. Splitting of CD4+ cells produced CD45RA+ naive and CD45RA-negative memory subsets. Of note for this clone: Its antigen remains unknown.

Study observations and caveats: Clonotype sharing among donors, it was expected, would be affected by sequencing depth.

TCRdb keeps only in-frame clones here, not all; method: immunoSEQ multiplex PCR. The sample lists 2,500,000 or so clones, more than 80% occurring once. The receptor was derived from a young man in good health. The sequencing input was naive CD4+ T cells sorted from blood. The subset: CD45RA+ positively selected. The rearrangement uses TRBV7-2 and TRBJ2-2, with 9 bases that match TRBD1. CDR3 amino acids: CASSLVQGAGATGELFF. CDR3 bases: TGTGCCAGCAGCTTAGTACAGGGGGCCGGCGCCACCGGGGAGCTGTTTTTT. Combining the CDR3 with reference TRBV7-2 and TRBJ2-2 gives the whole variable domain GAGVSQSPSNKVTEKGKDVELRCDPISGHTALYWYRQSLGQGLEFLIYFQGNSAPDKSGLPSDRFSAERTGGSVSTLTIQRTQQEDSAVYLCASSLVQGAGATGELFFGEGSRLTVL.